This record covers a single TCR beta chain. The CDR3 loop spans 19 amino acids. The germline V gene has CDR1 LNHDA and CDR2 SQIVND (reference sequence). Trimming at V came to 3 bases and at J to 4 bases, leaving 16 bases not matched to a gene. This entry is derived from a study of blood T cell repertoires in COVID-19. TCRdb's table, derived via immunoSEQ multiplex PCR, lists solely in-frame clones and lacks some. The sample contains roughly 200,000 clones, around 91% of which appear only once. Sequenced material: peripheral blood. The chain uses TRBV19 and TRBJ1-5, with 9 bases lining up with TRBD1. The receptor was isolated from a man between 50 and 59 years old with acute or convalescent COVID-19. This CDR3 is CASSIAGPTGGFWNQPQHF. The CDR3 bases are TGTGCCAGTAGTATCGCTGGCCCGACAGGGGGTTTTTGGAATCAGCCCCAGCATTTT.